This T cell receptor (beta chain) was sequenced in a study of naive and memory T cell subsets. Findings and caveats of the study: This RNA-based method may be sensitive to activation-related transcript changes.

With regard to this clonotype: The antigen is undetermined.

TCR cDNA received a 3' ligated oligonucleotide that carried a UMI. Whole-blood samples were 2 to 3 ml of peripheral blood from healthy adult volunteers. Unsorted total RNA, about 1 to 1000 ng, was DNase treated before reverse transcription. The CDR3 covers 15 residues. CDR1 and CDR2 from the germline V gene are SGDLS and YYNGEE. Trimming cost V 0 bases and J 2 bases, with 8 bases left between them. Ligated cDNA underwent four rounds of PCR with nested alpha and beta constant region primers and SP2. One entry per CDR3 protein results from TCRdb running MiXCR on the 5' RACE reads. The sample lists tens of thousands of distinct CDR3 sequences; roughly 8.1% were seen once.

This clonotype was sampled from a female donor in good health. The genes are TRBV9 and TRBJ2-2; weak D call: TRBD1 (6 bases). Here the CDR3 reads CASSVGDINTGELFF. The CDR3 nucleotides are TGTGCCAGCAGCGTAGGGGACATCAACACCGGGGAGCTGTTTTTT.